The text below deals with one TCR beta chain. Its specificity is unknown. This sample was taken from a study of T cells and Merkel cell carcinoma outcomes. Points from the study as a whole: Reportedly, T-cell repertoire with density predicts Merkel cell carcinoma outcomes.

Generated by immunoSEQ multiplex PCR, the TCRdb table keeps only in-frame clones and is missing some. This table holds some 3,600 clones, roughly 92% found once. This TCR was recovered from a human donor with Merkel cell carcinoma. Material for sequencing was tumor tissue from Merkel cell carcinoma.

The CDR3 protein is CAWKVTGGYGYTF. DNA for the CDR3: TGTGCCTGGAAGGTGACAGGGGGCTATGGCTACACCTTC. The rearrangement uses TRBV30 and TRBJ1-2, with 9 bases that match TRBD1. Per the germline V gene, CDR1 is GTSNPN and CDR2 is SVGIG (reference sequence). The CDR3 runs 13 residues. V shed 4 bases and J 4 bases; nucleotides not matched to a gene: 4.